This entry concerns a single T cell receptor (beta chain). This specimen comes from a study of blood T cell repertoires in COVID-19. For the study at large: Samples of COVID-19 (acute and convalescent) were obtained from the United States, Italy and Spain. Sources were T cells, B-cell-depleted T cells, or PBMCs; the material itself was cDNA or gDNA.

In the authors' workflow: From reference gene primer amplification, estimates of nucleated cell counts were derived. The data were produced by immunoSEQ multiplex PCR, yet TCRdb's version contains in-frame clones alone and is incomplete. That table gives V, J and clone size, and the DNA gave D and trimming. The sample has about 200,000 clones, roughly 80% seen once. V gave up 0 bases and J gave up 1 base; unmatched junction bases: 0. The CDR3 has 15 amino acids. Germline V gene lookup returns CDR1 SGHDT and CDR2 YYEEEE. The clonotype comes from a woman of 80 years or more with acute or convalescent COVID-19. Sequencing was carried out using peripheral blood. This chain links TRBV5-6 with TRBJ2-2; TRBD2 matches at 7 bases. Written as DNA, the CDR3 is TGTGCCAGCAGCTTGGCGGGAGGGAACACCGGGGAGCTGTTTTTT. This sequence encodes CASSLAGGNTGELFF.